This T cell receptor (beta chain) is drawn from a study of blood T cell repertoires in COVID-19. Study-wide context: Specimens from acute and convalescent COVID-19 originated in the United States, Italy and Spain. In each case, the material was cDNA or gDNA derived from T cells, B-cell-depleted T cells, or PBMCs.

This CDR3 region has 13 residues. Looked up from germline, CDR1 is SEHNR and CDR2 is FQNEAQ (reference sequence). V dropped 6 bases and J dropped 7; count of bases not matched to a gene: 8. Original methodology: For nucleated cells, counts were estimated from reference gene primer amplification. TCRdb's copy holds only in-frame clones and misses some; the assay was immunoSEQ multiplex PCR. Clone size and V and J calls were adopted from that table, with D and trimming inferred from the DNA. The sample holds 200,000 to 250,000 clones, 86% seen once. The rearrangement uses TRBV7-9 and TRBJ1-2; the match to TRBD1 covers 7 bases. The receptor was isolated from an elderly man with acute or convalescent COVID-19. The sample was peripheral blood. In DNA, the CDR3 is TGTGCCAGCAGTCGGGACAGTGAGCGTGGCTACACCTTC. Its protein is CASSRDSERGYTF.